Presented here are 21 T cell receptor beta chains from one specimen sequenced in a study of control samples from healthy donors and cancer patients. TCRdb's table, derived via immunoSEQ multiplex PCR, lists solely in-frame clones and lacks some. Among about 140,000 clones listed, around nine tenths were seen once. The sequencing input was blood. These receptors were collected from a man aged 25-40 years in good health.

The V call is TRBV29-1, the J call TRBJ2-1; TRBD2 matches 7 bases. J gave up 0 bases and V 7 bases, and 9 bases lay outside the gene matches. The CDR3 consists of 15 residues. Per the germline V gene, CDR1 is SQVTM and CDR2 is ANQGSEA. In DNA form, the CDR3 reads TGCAGCGCACTCGTTAGCGGGTCCTCCTACAATGAGCAGTTCTTC. Translation: CSALVSGSSYNEQFF.

The CDR3 DNA sequence: TGTGCCAGTAGTATATCGGCTGGGACAGGGTTACGAGAAAAACTGTTTTTT. Its translation is CASSISAGTGLREKLFF. The chain uses TRBV19 and TRBJ1-4, with TRBD1 identical over 9 bases. V lost 2 bases, J lost 8 bases, and 12 bases stayed unmatched. The CDR3 has 17 residues. The germline V gene encodes CDR1 LNHDA and CDR2 SQIVND (reference sequence).

The V gene is TRBV5-4, the J gene TRBJ1-1, with D hard to call. The CDR3 is made up of 15 amino acids. Trimming took 2 bases from V and 4 from J, leaving 15 bases between them. CDR1 SGHNT and CDR2 YYREEE come from the germline V gene (reference sequence). The CDR3 region is CASSFPGREGTEAFF. The CDR3 coding sequence is TGTGCCAGCAGCTTCCCGGGGAGAGAGGGCACTGAAGCTTTCTTT.

The CDR3: CATSTQQGEGGYTF. The DNA of the CDR3 is TGTGCCACCAGCACCCAACAGGGGGAAGGTGGCTACACCTTC. This rearrangement joins TRBV15 to TRBJ1-2, with 8 bases fitting TRBD1. Germline V gene lookup returns CDR1 LNHNV and CDR2 YYDKDF (reference sequence). V was pared by 4 bases and J by 7 bases, with 8 bases of the junction left unmatched. This CDR3 region has 14 residues. Full variable domain (rest looked up from reference TRBV15 and TRBJ1-2): DAMVIQNPRYQVTQFGKPVTLSCSQTLNHNVMYWYQQKSSQAPKLLFHYYDKDFNNEADTPDNFQSRRPNTSFCFLDIRSPGLGDTAMYLCATSTQQGEGGYTFGSGTRLTVV.

The V and J genes are TRBV19 and TRBJ1-5, with 7 bases identical to TRBD1. Germline V gene lookup returns CDR1 LNHDA and CDR2 SQIVND (reference sequence). The V segment lost 3 bases and the J segment 2 bases; nucleotides outside the gene matches: 4. This CDR3 contains 15 residues. The chain's CDR3 is CASSIQGVGNQPQHF. In nucleotides, the CDR3 is TGTGCCAGTAGTATCCAGGGGGTAGGCAATCAGCCCCAGCATTTT.

The gene calls are TRBV20-1 and TRBJ2-7, with 7 bases fitting TRBD2. The CDR3 is 16 residues long. J gave up 0 bases and V 3 bases, and 11 bases lay outside the gene matches. The germline V gene has CDR1 DFQATT and CDR2 SNEGSKA (reference sequence). DNA of the CDR3: TGCAGTGCTAGTCCGGTAGCGGGTGAAAGCTCCTACGAGCAGTACTTC. Protein: CSASPVAGESSYEQYF.

The chain joins TRBV7-8 to TRBJ1-4; a weak D match, TRBD1 (6 bases). CDR1 and CDR2 from the germline V gene are SGHVS and FQNEAQ. Trimming cost V 4 bases and J 7 bases, with 13 bases left between them. There are 14 residues in the CDR3. CDR3 nucleotide sequence: TGTGCCAGCAGCTCCCGTGAGGGGGGTGAAAAACTGTTTTTT. Translation: CASSSREGGEKLFF. The whole variable domain, remainder taken from reference TRBV7-8 and TRBJ1-4, is GAGVSQSPRYKVAKRGQDVALRCDPISGHVSLFWYQQALGQGPEFLTYFQNEAQLDKSGLPSDRFFAERPEGSVSTLKIQRTQQEDSAVYLCASSSREGGEKLFFGSGTQLSVL.

V is TRBV30 and J is TRBJ1-1; no clear D gene. There are 14 residues in the CDR3. The germline V gene encodes CDR1 GTSNPN and CDR2 SVGIG (reference sequence). V lost 2 bases to trimming and J lost 1 base, with 11 bases between them. CDR3 sequence reads: CAWSPWRSNTEAFF. The CDR3 DNA is TGTGCCTGGAGTCCGTGGCGCTCGAACACTGAAGCTTTCTTT.

This sequence joins TRBV9 and TRBJ1-6; D gene ambiguous. From germline, CDR1 is SGDLS and CDR2 YYNGEE. Trimming cost V 2 bases and J 6 bases, with 9 bases left between them. CDR3 size: 14 residues. The CDR3 sequence is CASSVQVGNSPLHF. The CDR3 nucleotides are TGTGCCAGCAGCGTGCAGGTCGGTAATTCACCCCTCCACTTT.

The chain couples TRBV6-4 to TRBJ2-1; 9 bases line up with TRBD2. Germline-derived CDR1 and CDR2 are MRHNA and SNTAGT. This CDR3 has 13 amino acids. The V gene end was trimmed by 5 bases and the J gene end by 7 bases; junction bases not matched to a gene: 3. CDR3 coding DNA: TGTGCCAGCAGTCCGGGACTAGCTAATGAGCAGTTCTTC. Translated, it gives CASSPGLANEQFF.

The V call is TRBV7-3, the J call TRBJ1-3; TRBD1 matches 7 bases. The CDR3 extends over 15 amino acids. Trimming took 4 bases from V and 3 from J; bases not matched to a gene: 6. Per the germline V gene, CDR1 is SGHTA and CDR2 is FQGTGA. Here the CDR3 reads CASSYQDRVGNTIYF. CDR3 coding DNA: TGTGCCAGCAGCTACCAAGACAGGGTTGGAAACACCATATATTTT.

The V and J genes are TRBV21-1 and TRBJ2-1; the D call of TRBD2 is as the table states it, not checked on the DNA. TRBV21-1 is reported as a pseudogene. The CDR3 is 16 amino acids. Written as DNA, the CDR3 is TGTGCCAGCAGCAAAGGTCGGGCGGGGGGATACAATGAGCAGTTCTTC. Translated: CASSKGRAGGYNEQFF.

This clone was recorded once. The CDR3 nucleotides are TGTGCCAGCAGCTCCTCGGGACTAGCAGTGTACGAGCAGTACTTC. It encodes CASSSSGLAVYEQYF. The rearrangement joins TRBV5-5 to TRBJ2-7; 9 positions agree with TRBD2. The J segment lost 4 bases and the V segment lost 3 bases, leaving 8 bases of the junction unmatched. The germline V gene has CDR1 SGHKS and CDR2 YYEKEE (reference sequence). The CDR3 has 15 amino acids.

The chain joins TRBV7-2 to TRBJ2-7, with D possibly TRBD1 on 6 matching bases. The CDR3 is made up of 15 amino acids. Trimming removed 5 bases from V and 3 bases from J, with 17 bases in between. Germline V gene lookup returns CDR1 SGHTA and CDR2 FQGNSA. CDR3 DNA: TGTGCCAGCAGCCCTAAGGTGGGACACGGCTACGAGCAGTACTTC. This sequence encodes CASSPKVGHGYEQYF.

The V and J genes are TRBV18 and TRBJ1-6; unclear D gene. CDR3 length: 12 residues. The germline V and J ends were trimmed by 5 bases and 10 bases, with 9 bases remaining between them. CDR1 and CDR2 from the germline V gene are KGHSH and LQKENI. The CDR3 reads CASSTGRSPLHF. Written as DNA, the CDR3 is TGTGCCAGCTCAACCGGACGATCACCCCTCCACTTT.

This clone showed up just a few times. This sequence joins TRBV25-1 and TRBJ2-2, with TRBD2 matching over 11 bases. V shed 5 bases and J 5 bases; nucleotides not matched to a gene: 7. The CDR3 covers 16 residues. From germline, CDR1 is MGHDK and CDR2 SYGVNS. The CDR3, as DNA: TGTGCCAGCAGTCCTCTAGCGGGAGGCGGTACCGGGGAGCTGTTTTTT. This encodes CASSPLAGGGTGELFF.

The J gene is TRBJ2-1, the V gene TRBV12-3 or TRBV12-4; 7 bases are a match to TRBD1. With 10 bases clipped from V and 6 bases from J, the junction kept 9 bases outside the gene matches. The CDR3 totals 13 residues. This CDR3 reads CAISTGMGNEQFF. CDR3 bases: TGTGCCATCTCGACAGGGATGGGCAATGAGCAGTTCTTC.

The V gene is TRBV14, the J gene TRBJ2-7; the match to TRBD1 covers 9 bases. The junction had 11 bases not matched to a gene; V was cut back by 5 bases and J by 6 bases. The CDR3 loop spans 15 amino acids. Germline V gives CDR1 SGHDN, CDR2 FVKESK. The DNA of the CDR3 is TGTGCCAGCAGCAAAGGGACAGGGTGGATATTCGAGCAGTACTTC. This gives the protein CASSKGTGWIFEQYF.

The V gene is TRBV18, the J gene TRBJ1-1; D gene uncertain. V gave up 2 bases and J gave up 0 bases, with 10 bases separating them. Per the germline V gene, CDR1 is KGHSH and CDR2 is LQKENI. The CDR3 has 15 residues. The DNA for the CDR3 is TGTGCCAGCTCACCAGTTTGGGAGATGAACACTGAAGCTTTCTTT. It specifies CASSPVWEMNTEAFF.

The V gene is TRBV5-6, the J gene TRBJ1-2, with D possibly matching TRBD1 (5 bases). V shed 0 bases and J shed 2 bases, with 5 bases lying between them. This CDR3 is 13 amino acids long. CDR1 and CDR2 (germline): SGHDT, YYEEEE. CDR3 in DNA: TGTGCCAGCAGCTTGGGACAGAACTATGGCTACACCTTC. It is translated as CASSLGQNYGYTF.

The table lists this clone with a few counts. V is TRBV7-9 and J is TRBJ2-7; D perhaps matches TRBD1 (6 bases). There are 13 residues in the CDR3. Deletions cut 3 bases from V and 4 bases from J, with 10 bases between. The germline V gene encodes CDR1 SEHNR and CDR2 FQNEAQ (reference sequence). The CDR3 DNA sequence: TGTGCCAGCAGCTTTTCAGGGGCGTACGAGCAGTACTTC. It yields the protein CASSFSGAYEQYF.